This T cell receptor beta chain was captured by sequencing in a study of T cell repertoires in cytomegalovirus infection. Overall study: HLA-C-restricted CMV epitopes, recently identified, and well-studied HLA-B-restricted ones were used by the study. General study findings and limits: The study found HLA-C-restricted CMV-specific TCR beta clonotypes dominating the ex vivo response.

In regard to this clonotype: As yet, its antigen is unknown.

The CDR3 spans 16 residues. Trimming at V came to 0 bases and at J to 0 bases, leaving 2 bases not matched to a gene. CDR1 is DFQATT and CDR2 is SNEGSKA in the germline V gene (reference sequence). A single record per CDR3 protein comes from TCRdb applying MiXCR to the reads. This table has tens of thousands of distinct CDR3 sequences, about a fifth appearing once. This material consisted of CD8+ T cells from cultured PBMCs, taken from culture after CMV antigen stimulation. The V and J genes are TRBV20-1 and TRBJ1-6, with 7 bases fitting TRBD1. The receptor was derived from a human donor in good health (CMV status not recorded). Some clones in this sample may be carry-over from other donors' samples. Written as DNA, the CDR3 is TGCAGTGCTAGAGATCCAGGGGGCTCCTATAATTCACCCCTCCACTTT. Its translation: CSARDPGGSYNSPLHF.